This T cell receptor (beta chain) comes out of a study of blood T cell repertoires in COVID-19. As for the study in general: In each case, the material was cDNA or gDNA derived from T cells, B-cell-depleted T cells, or PBMCs.

There are a few counts of this clone. CDR1 is LGHDT, CDR2 YNNKEL, per germline (reference sequence). Trimming left V 0 bases short and J 5 bases short, with 13 bases between. The CDR3 loop spans 15 amino acids. Under the authors' procedure: By means of reference gene primer amplification, nucleated cell counts were estimated. The data were produced by immunoSEQ multiplex PCR, yet TCRdb's version contains in-frame clones alone and is incomplete. The V and J calls and clone size were taken over from that table, and D and trimming were inferred from the DNA. The table includes about 210,000 clones, roughly four fifths detected once.

Sequenced input: peripheral blood. This TCR derives from a woman aged 40 to 50 with active or convalescent COVID-19. V is TRBV3-1 (or the pseudogene TRBV3-2) and J is TRBJ2-5, with D possibly being TRBD2 (5 bases). DNA of the CDR3: TGTGCCAGCAGCCAAGATCGCGCTAGCAGGGAGACCCAGTACTTC. Translation: CASSQDRASRETQYF.